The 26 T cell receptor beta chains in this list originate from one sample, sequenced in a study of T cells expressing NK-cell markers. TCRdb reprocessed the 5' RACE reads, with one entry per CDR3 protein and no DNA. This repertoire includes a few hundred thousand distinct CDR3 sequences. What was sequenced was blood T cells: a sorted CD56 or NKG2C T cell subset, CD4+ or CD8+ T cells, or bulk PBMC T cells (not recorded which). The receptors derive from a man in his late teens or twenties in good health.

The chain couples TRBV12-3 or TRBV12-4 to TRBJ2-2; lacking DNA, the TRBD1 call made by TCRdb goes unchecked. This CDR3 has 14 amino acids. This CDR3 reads CANPGQGASGELFF.

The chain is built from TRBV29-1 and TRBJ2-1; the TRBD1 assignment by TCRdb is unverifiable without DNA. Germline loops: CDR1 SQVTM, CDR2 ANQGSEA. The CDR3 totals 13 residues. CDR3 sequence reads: CSAAPGSGNEQFF.

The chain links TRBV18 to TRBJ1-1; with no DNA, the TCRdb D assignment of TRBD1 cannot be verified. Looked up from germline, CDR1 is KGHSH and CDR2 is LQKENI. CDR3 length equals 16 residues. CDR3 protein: CASSPPSTATNTEAFF.

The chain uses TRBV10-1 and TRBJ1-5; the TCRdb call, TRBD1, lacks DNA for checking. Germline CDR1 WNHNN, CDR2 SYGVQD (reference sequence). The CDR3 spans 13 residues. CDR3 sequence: CASSTGVGQPQHF.

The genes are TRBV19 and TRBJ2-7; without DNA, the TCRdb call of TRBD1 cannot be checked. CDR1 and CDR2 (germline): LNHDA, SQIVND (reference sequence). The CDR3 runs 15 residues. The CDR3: CASSISQGGSYEQYF. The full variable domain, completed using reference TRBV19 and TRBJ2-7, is DGGITQSPKYLFRKEGQNVTLSCEQNLNHDAMYWYRQDPGQGLRLIYYSQIVNDFQKGDIAEGYSVSREKKESFPLTVTSAQKNPTAFYLCASSISQGGSYEQYFGPGTRLTVT.

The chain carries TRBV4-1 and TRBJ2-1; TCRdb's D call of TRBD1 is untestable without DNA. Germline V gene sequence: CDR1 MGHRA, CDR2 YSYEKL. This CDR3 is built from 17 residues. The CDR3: CASSQGDRGQPYNEQFF.

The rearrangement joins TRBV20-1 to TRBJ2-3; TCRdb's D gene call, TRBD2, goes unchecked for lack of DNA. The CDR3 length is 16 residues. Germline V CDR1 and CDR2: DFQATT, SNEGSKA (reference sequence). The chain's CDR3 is CSARAFSEGVTDTQYF.

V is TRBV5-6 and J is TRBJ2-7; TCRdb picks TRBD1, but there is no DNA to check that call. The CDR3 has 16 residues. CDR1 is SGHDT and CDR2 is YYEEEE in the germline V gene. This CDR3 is CASSLEADRGAFEQYF.

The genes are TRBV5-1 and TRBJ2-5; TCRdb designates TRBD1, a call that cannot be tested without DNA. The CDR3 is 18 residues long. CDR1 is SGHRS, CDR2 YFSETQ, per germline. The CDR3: CASSLGREWEGGGETQYF. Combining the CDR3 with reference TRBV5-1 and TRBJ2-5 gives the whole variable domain KAGVTQTPRYLIKTRGQQVTLSCSPISGHRSVSWYQQTPGQGLQFLFEYFSETQRNKGNFPGRFSGRQFSNSRSEMNVSTLELGDSALYLCASSLGREWEGGGETQYFGPGTRLLVL.

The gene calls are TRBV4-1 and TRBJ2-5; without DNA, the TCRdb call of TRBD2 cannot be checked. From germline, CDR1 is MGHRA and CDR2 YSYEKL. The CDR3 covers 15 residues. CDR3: CASSKKGLPTETQYF.

CDR3 in amino acids: CSVEWRTFGRDTGELFF. The chain joins TRBV29-1 to TRBJ2-2; TCRdb's D gene call, TRBD2, goes unchecked for lack of DNA. The CDR3 has 17 amino acids. CDR1 and CDR2 from the germline V gene are SQVTM and ANQGSEA.

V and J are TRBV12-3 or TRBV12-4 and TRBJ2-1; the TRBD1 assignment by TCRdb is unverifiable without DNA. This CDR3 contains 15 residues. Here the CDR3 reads CASSFGQGASNEQFF.

This chain's CDR3 is CASSLFSSGGQETQYF. This rearrangement joins TRBV5-1 to TRBJ2-5; checking the TCRdb D call of TRBD2 is not possible without DNA. The CDR3 has 16 amino acids. Germline CDR1 is SGHRS and CDR2 is YFSETQ.

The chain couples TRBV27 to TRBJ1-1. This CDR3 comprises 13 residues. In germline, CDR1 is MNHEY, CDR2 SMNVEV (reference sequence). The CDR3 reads CASSPRSNTEAFF.

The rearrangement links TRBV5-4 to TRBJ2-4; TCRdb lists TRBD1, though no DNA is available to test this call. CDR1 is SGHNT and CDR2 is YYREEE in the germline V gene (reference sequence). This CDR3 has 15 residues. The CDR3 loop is CASSLLTGGQNIQYF.

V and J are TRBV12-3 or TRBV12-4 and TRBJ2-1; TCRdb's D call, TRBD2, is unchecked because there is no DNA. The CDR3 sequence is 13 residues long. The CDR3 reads CASILLGLDEQFF.

The CDR3 reads CASSQETISYGYTF. The chain joins TRBV4-2 to TRBJ1-2. Per the germline V gene, CDR1 is LGHNA and CDR2 is YNFKEQ. This CDR3 comprises 14 residues.

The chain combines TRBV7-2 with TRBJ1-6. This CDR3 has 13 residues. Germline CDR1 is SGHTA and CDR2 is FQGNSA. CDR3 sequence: CASSLSTWATLHF. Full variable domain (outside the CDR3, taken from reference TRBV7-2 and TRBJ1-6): GAGVSQSPSNKVTEKGKDVELRCDPISGHTALYWYRQSLGQGLEFLIYFQGNSAPDKSGLPSDRFSAERTGGSVSTLTIQRTQQEDSAVYLCASSLSTWATLHFGNGTRLTVT.

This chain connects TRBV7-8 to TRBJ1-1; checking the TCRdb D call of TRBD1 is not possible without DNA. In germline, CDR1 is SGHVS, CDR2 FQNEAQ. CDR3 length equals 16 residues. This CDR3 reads CASRPGQGLLNTEAFF.

CDR3 residues: CSAKPGLAGPSTDTQYF. J is TRBJ2-3 and V is TRBV20-1; TCRdb picks TRBD2, but there is no DNA to check that call. The CDR3 loop spans 17 amino acids. Germline values: CDR1 DFQATT, CDR2 SNEGSKA (reference sequence).

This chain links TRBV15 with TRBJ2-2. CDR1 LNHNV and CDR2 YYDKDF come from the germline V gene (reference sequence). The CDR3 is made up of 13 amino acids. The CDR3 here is CATSRVNTGELFF.

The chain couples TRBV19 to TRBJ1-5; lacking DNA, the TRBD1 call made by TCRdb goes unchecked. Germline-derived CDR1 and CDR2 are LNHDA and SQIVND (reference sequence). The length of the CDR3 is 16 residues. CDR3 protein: CASSTGAGPSNQPQHF.

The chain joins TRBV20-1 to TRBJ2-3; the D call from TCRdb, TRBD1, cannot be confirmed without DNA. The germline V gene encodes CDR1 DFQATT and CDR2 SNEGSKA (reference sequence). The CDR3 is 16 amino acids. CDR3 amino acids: CSARVFSSGRLDTQYF.

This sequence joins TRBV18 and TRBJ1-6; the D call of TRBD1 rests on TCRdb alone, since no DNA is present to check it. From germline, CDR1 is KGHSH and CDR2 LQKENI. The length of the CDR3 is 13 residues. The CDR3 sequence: CASSDRNNSPLHF.

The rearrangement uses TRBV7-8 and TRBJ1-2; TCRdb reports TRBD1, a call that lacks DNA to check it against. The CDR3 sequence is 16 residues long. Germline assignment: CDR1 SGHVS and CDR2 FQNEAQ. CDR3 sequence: CASSLMAGHLNYGYTF.

Here the CDR3 reads CASSLVSGNTEAFF. The chain employs TRBV11-3 and TRBJ1-1. CDR3 length: 14 amino acids. Germline lookup yields CDR1 SGHNT and CDR2 YENEEA.